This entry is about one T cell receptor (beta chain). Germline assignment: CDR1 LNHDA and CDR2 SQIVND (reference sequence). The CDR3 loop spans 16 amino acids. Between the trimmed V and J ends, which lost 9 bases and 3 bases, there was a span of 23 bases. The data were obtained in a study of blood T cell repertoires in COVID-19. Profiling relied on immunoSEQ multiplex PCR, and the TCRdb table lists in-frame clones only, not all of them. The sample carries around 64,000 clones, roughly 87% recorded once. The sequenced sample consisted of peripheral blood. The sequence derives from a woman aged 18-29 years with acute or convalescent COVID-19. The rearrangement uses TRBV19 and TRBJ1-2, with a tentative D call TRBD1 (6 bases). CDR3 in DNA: TGTGCCAGCGCCGGGACATCACCCCTGGACGACTATGGCTACACCTTC. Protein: CASAGTSPLDDYGYTF.